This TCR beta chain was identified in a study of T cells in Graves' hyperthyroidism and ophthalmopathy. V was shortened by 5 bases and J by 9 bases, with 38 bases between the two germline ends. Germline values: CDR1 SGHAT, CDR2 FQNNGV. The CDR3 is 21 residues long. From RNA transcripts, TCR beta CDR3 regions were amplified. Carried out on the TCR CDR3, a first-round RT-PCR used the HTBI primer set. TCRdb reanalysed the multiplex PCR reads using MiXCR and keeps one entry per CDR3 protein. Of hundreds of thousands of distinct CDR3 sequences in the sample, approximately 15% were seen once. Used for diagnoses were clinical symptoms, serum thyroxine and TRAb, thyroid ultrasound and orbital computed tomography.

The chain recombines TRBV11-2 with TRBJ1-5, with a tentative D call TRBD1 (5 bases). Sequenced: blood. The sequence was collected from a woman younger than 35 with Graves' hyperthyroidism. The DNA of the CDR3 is TGTGCCAGCAGCGACCGGATTTTGGGGGGTCCGGAAGGCGTTAAGCCTTGGCCCCAGCATTTT. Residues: CASSDRILGGPEGVKPWPQHF.